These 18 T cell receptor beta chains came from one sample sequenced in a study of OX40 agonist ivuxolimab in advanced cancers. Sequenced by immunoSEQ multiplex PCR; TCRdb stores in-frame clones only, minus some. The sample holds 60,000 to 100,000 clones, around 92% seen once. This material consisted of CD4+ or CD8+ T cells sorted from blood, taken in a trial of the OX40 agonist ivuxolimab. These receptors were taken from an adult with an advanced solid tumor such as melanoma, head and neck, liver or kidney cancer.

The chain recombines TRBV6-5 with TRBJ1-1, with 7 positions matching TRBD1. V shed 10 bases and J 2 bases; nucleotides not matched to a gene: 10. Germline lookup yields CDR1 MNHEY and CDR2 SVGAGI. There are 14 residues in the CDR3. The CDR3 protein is CATHRGWRNTEAFF. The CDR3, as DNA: TGTGCCACTCACAGGGGTTGGAGAAACACTGAAGCTTTCTTT.

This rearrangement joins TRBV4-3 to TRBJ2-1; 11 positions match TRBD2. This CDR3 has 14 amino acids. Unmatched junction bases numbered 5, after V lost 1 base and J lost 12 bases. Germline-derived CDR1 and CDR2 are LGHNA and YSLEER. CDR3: CASSQVPGLAAQFF. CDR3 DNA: TGCGCCAGCAGCCAAGTGCCGGGACTAGCGGCGCAGTTCTTC.

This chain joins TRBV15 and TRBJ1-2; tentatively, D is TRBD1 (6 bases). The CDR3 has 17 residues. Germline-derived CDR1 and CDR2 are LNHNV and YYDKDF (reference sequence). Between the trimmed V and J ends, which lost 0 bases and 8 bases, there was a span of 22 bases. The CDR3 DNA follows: TGTGCCACCAGCAGAGATTCTAACGGGGGGGCCGTGTTAGGCTACACCTTC. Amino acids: CATSRDSNGGAVLGYTF.

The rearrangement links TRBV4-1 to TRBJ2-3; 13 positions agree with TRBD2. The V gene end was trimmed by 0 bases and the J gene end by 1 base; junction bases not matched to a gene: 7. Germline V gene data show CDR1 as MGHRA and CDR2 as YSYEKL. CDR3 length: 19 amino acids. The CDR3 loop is CASSQDPGLAGRGTDTQYF. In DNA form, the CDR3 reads TGCGCCAGCAGCCAAGACCCGGGACTAGCGGGGCGGGGCACAGATACGCAGTATTTT.

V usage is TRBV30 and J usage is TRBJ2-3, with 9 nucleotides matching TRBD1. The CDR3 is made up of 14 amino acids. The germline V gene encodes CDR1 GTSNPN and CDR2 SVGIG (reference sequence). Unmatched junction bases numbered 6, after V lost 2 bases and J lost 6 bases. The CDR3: CAWSKQGAGDTQYF. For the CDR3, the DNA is TGTGCCTGGAGTAAACAGGGGGCTGGGGATACGCAGTATTTT.

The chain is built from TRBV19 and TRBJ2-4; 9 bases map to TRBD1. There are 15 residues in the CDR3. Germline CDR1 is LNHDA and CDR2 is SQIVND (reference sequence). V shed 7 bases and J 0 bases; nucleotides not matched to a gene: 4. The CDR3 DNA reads TGTGCCAGTACCAGGACAGGGGAAGCCAAAAACATTCAGTACTTC. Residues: CASTRTGEAKNIQYF. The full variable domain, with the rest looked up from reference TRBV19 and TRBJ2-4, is DGGITQSPKYLFRKEGQNVTLSCEQNLNHDAMYWYRQDPGQGLRLIYYSQIVNDFQKGDIAEGYSVSREKKESFPLTVTSAQKNPTAFYLCASTRTGEAKNIQYFGAGTRLSVL.

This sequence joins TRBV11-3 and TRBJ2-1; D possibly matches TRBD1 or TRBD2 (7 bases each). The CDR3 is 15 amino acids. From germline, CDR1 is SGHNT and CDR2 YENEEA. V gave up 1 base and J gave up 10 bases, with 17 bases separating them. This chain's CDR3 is CASSLGQGGSWEQFF. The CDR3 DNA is TGTGCCAGCAGCTTAGGCCAGGGGGGGAGTTGGGAGCAGTTCTTC. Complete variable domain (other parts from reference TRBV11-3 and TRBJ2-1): EAGVVQSPRYKIIEKKQPVAFWCNPISGHNTLYWYLQNLGQGPELLIRYENEEAVDDSQLPKDRFSAERLKGVDSTLKIQPAELGDSAVYLCASSLGQGGSWEQFFGPGTRLTVL.

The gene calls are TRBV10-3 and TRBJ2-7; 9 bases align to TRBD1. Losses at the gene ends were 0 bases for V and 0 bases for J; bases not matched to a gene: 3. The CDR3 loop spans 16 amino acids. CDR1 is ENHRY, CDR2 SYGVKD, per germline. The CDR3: CAISESGTGISYEQYF. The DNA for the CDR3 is TGTGCCATCAGTGAGTCCGGGACAGGGATCTCCTACGAGCAGTACTTC.

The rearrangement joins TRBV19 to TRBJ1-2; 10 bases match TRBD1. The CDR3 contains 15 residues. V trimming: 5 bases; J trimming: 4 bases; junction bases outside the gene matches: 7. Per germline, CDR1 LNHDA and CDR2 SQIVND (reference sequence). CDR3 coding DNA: TGTGCCAGTAGTCCAAGGGACAGGGGTGGCTATGGCTACACCTTC. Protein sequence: CASSPRDRGGYGYTF. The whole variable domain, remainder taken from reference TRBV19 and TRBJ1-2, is DGGITQSPKYLFRKEGQNVTLSCEQNLNHDAMYWYRQDPGQGLRLIYYSQIVNDFQKGDIAEGYSVSREKKESFPLTVTSAQKNPTAFYLCASSPRDRGGYGYTFGSGTRLTVV.

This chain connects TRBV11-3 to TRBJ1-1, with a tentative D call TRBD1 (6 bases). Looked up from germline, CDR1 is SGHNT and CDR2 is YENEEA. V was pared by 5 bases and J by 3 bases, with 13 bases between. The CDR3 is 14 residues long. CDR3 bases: TGTGCCAGCAGCCTCGCGGGGGCGGACACTGAAGCTTTCTTT. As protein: CASSLAGADTEAFF.

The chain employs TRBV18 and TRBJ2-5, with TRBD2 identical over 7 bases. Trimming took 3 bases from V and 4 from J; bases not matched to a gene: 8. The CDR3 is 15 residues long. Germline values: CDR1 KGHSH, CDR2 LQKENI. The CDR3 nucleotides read TGTGCCAGCTCACCGTTGGCGGGAGTAGGAGAGACCCAGTACTTC. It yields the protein CASSPLAGVGETQYF.

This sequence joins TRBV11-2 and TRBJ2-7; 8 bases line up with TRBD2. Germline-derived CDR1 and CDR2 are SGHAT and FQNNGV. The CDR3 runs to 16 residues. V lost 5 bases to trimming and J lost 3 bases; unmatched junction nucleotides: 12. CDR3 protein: CASSPIYGRADYEQYF. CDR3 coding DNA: TGTGCCAGCAGCCCTATCTACGGGAGGGCCGACTACGAGCAGTACTTC.

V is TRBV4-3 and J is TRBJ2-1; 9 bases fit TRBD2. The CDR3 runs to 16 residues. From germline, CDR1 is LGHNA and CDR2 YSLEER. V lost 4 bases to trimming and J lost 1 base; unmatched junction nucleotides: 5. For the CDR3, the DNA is TGCGCCAGCAGCCGTATAGCGGGAGTTTCCTACAATGAGCAGTTCTTC. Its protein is CASSRIAGVSYNEQFF.

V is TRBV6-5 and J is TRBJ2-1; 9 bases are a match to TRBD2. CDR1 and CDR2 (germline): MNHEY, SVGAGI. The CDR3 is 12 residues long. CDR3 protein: CASGRDYNEQFF. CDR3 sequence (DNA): TGTGCTAGCGGGAGAGATTACAATGAGCAGTTCTTC.

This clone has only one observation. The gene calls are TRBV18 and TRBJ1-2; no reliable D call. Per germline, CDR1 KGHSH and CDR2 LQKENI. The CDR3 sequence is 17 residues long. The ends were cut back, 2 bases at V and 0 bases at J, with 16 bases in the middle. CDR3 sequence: CASSPGGKDGSNYGYTF. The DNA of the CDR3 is TGTGCCAGCTCACCAGGAGGTAAGGACGGCTCTAACTATGGCTACACCTTC. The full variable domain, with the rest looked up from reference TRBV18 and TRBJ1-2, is NAGVMQNPRHLVRRRGQEARLRCSPMKGHSHVYWYRQLPEEGLKFMVYLQKENIIDESGMPKERFSAEFPKEGPSILRIQQVVRGDSAAYFCASSPGGKDGSNYGYTFGSGTRLTVV.

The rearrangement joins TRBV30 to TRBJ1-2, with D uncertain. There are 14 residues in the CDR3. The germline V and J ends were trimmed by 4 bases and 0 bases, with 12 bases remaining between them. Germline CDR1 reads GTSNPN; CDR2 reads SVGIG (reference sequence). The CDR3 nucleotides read TGTGCCTGGATTAGATCGGGAGCTAACTATGGCTACACCTTC. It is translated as CAWIRSGANYGYTF.

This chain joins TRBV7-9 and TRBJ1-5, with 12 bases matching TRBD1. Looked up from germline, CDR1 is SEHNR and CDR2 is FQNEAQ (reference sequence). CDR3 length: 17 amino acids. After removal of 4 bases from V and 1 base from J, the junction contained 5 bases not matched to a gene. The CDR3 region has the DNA TGTGCCAGCAGCTCGGCGGGACAGGGGGCAAGCAATCAGCCCCAGCATTTT. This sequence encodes CASSSAGQGASNQPQHF.

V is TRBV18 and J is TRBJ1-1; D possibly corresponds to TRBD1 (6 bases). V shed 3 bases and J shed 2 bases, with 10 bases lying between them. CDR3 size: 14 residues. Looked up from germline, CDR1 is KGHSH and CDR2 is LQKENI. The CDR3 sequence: CASSPTGLNTEAFF. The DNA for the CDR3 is TGTGCCAGCTCACCGACAGGCCTCAACACTGAAGCTTTCTTT. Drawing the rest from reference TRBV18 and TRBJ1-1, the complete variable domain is NAGVMQNPRHLVRRRGQEARLRCSPMKGHSHVYWYRQLPEEGLKFMVYLQKENIIDESGMPKERFSAEFPKEGPSILRIQQVVRGDSAAYFCASSPTGLNTEAFFGQGTRLTVV.